The rows below give T cell receptor beta chains drawn from one sample of a study of T cell responses to AZD1222 COVID-19 vaccine. Assay: immunoSEQ multiplex PCR; the TCRdb copy retains only in-frame clones and omits some. This sample has around 110,000 clones, with about 86% found just once. The sample was peripheral blood, taken on day 0 of AZD1222 vaccination. All receptors come from an adult in good health. CDR3s include the opening cysteine and the closing phenylalanine or tryptophan. The order of the fields is D gene, clone size, J gene, V gene, CDR3 protein, CDR3 DNA. A D gene is named only where the DNA matches it firmly. Where a row states a size, it is once, few, many or the class of an expanded clone; other rows omit it.

d_call: .
clone_size: .
j_call: TRBJ1-2
v_call: TRBV9
cdr3_aa: CASSVLEGAVGYTF
cdr3_nt: TGTGCCAGCAGCGTATTGGAAGGGGCGGTTGGCTACACCTTC

d_call: .
clone_size: .
j_call: TRBJ2-5
v_call: TRBV20-1
cdr3_aa: CSATTGSTGDF
cdr3_nt: TGCAGTGCTACCACCGGGTCCACCGGGGACTTC

d_call: .
clone_size: .
j_call: TRBJ1-1
v_call: TRBV9
cdr3_aa: CASSVGGSQGMNTEAFF
cdr3_nt: TGTGCCAGCAGCGTAGGAGGGTCCCAGGGCATGAACACTGAAGCTTTCTTT

d_call: .
clone_size: .
j_call: TRBJ1-1
v_call: TRBV21-1
cdr3_aa: CASRFNVVRTEAFF
cdr3_nt: TGTGCCAGCAGATTCAATGTAGTTCGCACTGAAGCTTTCTTT

d_call: .
clone_size: .
j_call: TRBJ1-1
v_call: TRBV6-5
cdr3_aa: CASSYSPTLNTEAFF
cdr3_nt: TGTGCCAGCAGTTACTCTCCGACACTGAACACTGAAGCTTTCTTT

d_call: TRBD2
clone_size: .
j_call: TRBJ2-3
v_call: TRBV5-1
cdr3_aa: CASSSGGLSADTQYF
cdr3_nt: TGCGCCAGCTCTAGCGGGGGGTTAAGCGCAGATACGCAGTATTTT

d_call: .
clone_size: .
j_call: TRBJ2-7
v_call: TRBV29-1
cdr3_aa: CSVKEGAFGQYF
cdr3_nt: TGCAGCGTTAAGGAGGGAGCATTCGGGCAGTACTTC

d_call: TRBD1
clone_size: .
j_call: TRBJ1-2
v_call: TRBV7-8
cdr3_aa: CASSQRDSSNYGYTF
cdr3_nt: TGTGCCAGCAGCCAACGGGACAGCTCTAACTATGGCTACACCTTC

d_call: TRBD1
clone_size: .
j_call: TRBJ1-1
v_call: TRBV6-5
cdr3_aa: CASSPGTGGTEAFF
cdr3_nt: TGTGCCAGCAGTCCCGGGACAGGGGGCACTGAAGCTTTCTTT

d_call: TRBD1
clone_size: .
j_call: TRBJ1-1
v_call: TRBV19
cdr3_aa: CASRGQGMNTEAFF
cdr3_nt: TGTGCCAGTAGGGGACAGGGGATGAACACTGAAGCTTTCTTT

d_call: .
clone_size: .
j_call: TRBJ2-7
v_call: TRBV7-2
cdr3_aa: CASSLGRDSYEQYF
cdr3_nt: TGTGCCAGCAGCTTGGGGCGGGACTCCTACGAGCAGTACTTC

d_call: .
clone_size: .
j_call: TRBJ2-6
v_call: TRBV5-5
cdr3_aa: CASSFRGQHSGANVLTF
cdr3_nt: TGTGCCAGCAGCTTCAGGGGCCAACACTCTGGGGCCAACGTCCTGACTTTC

d_call: .
clone_size: .
j_call: TRBJ2-6
v_call: TRBV15
cdr3_aa: CATSRAPSGRGRSGANVLTF
cdr3_nt: TGTGCCACCAGCAGAGCCCCCTCGGGCAGGGGTAGGTCTGGGGCCAACGTCCTGACTTTC

d_call: .
clone_size: .
j_call: TRBJ1-4
v_call: TRBV4-2
cdr3_aa: CASSQESRDEKLFF
cdr3_nt: TGTGCCAGCAGCCAAGAAAGCAGGGATGAAAAACTGTTTTTT

d_call: TRBD1
clone_size: few
j_call: TRBJ1-2
v_call: TRBV13
cdr3_aa: CASSARDRLSF
cdr3_nt: TGTGCCAGCAGCGCCCGGGACAGGCTCTCGTTC

d_call: .
clone_size: .
j_call: TRBJ2-3
v_call: TRBV19
cdr3_aa: CASSTQGNTDTQYF
cdr3_nt: TGTGCCAGTAGTACTCAGGGGAACACAGATACGCAGTATTTT

d_call: .
clone_size: .
j_call: TRBJ2-1
v_call: TRBV11-2
cdr3_aa: CASSLNRVNEQFF
cdr3_nt: TGTGCCAGCAGCTTAAACAGGGTTAATGAGCAGTTCTTC

d_call: .
clone_size: once
j_call: TRBJ1-5
v_call: TRBV28
cdr3_aa: CASRENRARYSNQPQHF
cdr3_nt: TGTGCCAGCAGGGAAAACAGGGCGCGCTATAGCAATCAGCCCCAGCATTTT

d_call: TRBD1
clone_size: .
j_call: TRBJ1-1
v_call: TRBV12-3/TRBV12-4
cdr3_aa: CASRRTGEAFF
cdr3_nt: TGTGCCAGCAGACGGACAGGTGAAGCTTTCTTT

d_call: TRBD1
clone_size: .
j_call: TRBJ1-2
v_call: TRBV12-3/TRBV12-4
cdr3_aa: CASRSVGTGRYTF
cdr3_nt: TGTGCCAGCAGGAGCGTAGGGACAGGGCGATACACCTTC